This T cell receptor (beta chain) was sequenced for a study of cytomegalovirus exposure and HLA in healthy donors. Germline values: CDR1 SEHNR, CDR2 FQNEAQ (reference sequence). This CDR3 comprises 12 residues. Trimming removed 3 bases at V and 4 bases at J, with 6 bases between. The study ran its PCR with 60 Vbeta and 13 Jbeta primers. Some clones are missing from TCRdb's copy, which holds only in-frame ones; the method was immunoSEQ multiplex PCR. The data contain 130,000 or so clones, around four fifths of them singletons. In this sample, this clone turned up a few times. The chain carries TRBV7-9 and TRBJ1-2; no definite D call. Specimen: PBMCs. The receptor comes from a female donor in good health and CMV-seronegative. The CDR3, as DNA: TGTGCCAGCAGCTTCGGGAGCTATGGCTACACCTTC. Translation gives CASSFGSYGYTF.